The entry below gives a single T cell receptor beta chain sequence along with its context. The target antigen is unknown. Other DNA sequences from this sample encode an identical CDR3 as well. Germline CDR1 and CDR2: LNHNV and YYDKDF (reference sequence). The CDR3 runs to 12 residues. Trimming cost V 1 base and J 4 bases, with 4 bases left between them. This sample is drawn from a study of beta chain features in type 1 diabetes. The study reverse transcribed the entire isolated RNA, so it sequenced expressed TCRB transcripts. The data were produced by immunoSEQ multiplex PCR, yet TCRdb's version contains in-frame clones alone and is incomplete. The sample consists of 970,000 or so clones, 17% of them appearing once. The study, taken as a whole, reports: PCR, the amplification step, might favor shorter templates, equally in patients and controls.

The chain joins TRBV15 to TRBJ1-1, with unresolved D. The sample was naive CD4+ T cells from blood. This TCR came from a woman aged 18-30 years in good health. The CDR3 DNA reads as TGTGCCACCAGCAGAGGGCCCACTGAAGCTTTCTTT. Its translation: CATSRGPTEAFF.